What follows describes a single T cell receptor (beta chain). Germline CDR1 reads SGHDN; CDR2 reads FVKESK. The CDR3 is 14 residues long. Trimming left V 3 bases short and J 1 base short, with 7 bases between. This sample is part of a study of cytomegalovirus exposure and HLA in healthy donors. PCR amplification relied on 60 Vbeta primers (plus 13 Jbeta primers). Here immunoSEQ multiplex PCR was the method, and the copy in TCRdb shows in-frame clones only, minus some. The table records under 200,000 clones, roughly 80% of them present only once. The chain recombines TRBV14 with TRBJ2-1; D remains ambiguous. The clonotype comes from a girl aged 2 to 9 in good health and CMV-seropositive. What was sequenced was PBMCs. CDR3 region: CASSQGDSYNEQFF. CDR3 sequence (DNA): TGTGCCAGCAGCCAGGGCGATTCCTACAATGAGCAGTTCTTC.